This entry concerns a single TCR beta chain. The entry originates in a study of blood T cell repertoires in COVID-19. Study at large: The samples span acute and convalescent COVID-19 from the United States, Italy and Spain.

There are 15 residues in the CDR3. After removal of 5 bases from V and 7 bases from J, the junction contained 13 bases not matched to a gene. The germline V gene has CDR1 PRHDT and CDR2 FYEKMQ (reference sequence). TCRdb's copy holds only in-frame clones and misses some; the assay was immunoSEQ multiplex PCR. This repertoire shows around 97,000 clones, around 92% found once; its top ten account for approximately 3.5%. The sample taken for sequencing was peripheral blood. This receptor was identified in a woman in her sixties or seventies with acute or convalescent COVID-19. This chain uses TRBV13 with TRBJ1-1, with 7 bases fitting TRBD1. Here the CDR3 reads CASSPTDRSEGEAFF. CDR3 bases: TGTGCCAGCAGCCCAACGGACAGGTCCGAGGGTGAAGCTTTCTTT.